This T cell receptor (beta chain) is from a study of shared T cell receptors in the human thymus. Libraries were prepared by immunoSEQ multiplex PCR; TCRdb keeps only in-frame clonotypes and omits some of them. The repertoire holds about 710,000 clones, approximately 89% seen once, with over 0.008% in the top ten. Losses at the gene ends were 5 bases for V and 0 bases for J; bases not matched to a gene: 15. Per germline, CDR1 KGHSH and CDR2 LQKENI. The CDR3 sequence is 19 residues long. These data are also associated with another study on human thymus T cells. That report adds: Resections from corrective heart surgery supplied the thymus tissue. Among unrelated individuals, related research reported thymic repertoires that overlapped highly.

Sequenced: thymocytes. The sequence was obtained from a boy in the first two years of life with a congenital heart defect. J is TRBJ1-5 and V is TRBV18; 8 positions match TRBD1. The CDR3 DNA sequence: TGTGCCAGCTCAATCGGACAGGGAGTTAGGGGTGATAGCAATCAGCCCCAGCATTTT. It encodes CASSIGQGVRGDSNQPQHF.